One and the same sample provided the 16 T cell receptor beta chains below, sequenced in a study of T cell changes during pregnancy in multiple sclerosis (dated by TCRdb to the late 2010s). Receptor amplification or capture employed the immunoSEQ multiplex PCR assay. TCRdb limited this immuneACCESS table to in-frame rearrangements with V and J called. A share of clones is missing; checked studies link under half to unresolved V genes, and the rest is unexplained. The sample contains about 59,000 clones, just over 90% of them found a single time. Less than 0.45% of the sample is held by the ten biggest clonotypes. This specimen consisted of CD4+ T cells from peripheral blood mononuclear cells, obtained before pregnancy. These receptors all stem from a female donor with multiple sclerosis, enrolled in a pregnancy study.

The chain is built from TRBV5-1 and TRBJ2-3; 9 bases map to TRBD2. There are 17 residues in the CDR3. J was trimmed by 2 bases and V by 3 bases; bases with no gene match: 10. Germline values: CDR1 SGHRS, CDR2 YFSETQ. This CDR3 reads CASSSGLAGGPTDTQYF. The DNA of the CDR3 is TGCGCCAGCAGCTCCGGTCTCGCGGGAGGGCCCACAGATACGCAGTATTTT.

The chain carries TRBV11-3 and TRBJ2-7; 10 bases map to TRBD2. Germline CDR1 is SGHNT and CDR2 is YENEEA. This CDR3 has 13 amino acids. Unmatched junction bases numbered 2, after V lost 2 bases and J lost 7 bases. The CDR3: CASSLLAGVEQYF. The CDR3, as DNA: TGTGCCAGCAGCTTACTAGCGGGAGTAGAGCAGTACTTC.

This chain joins TRBV18 and TRBJ2-5, with unresolved D. The V gene lost 2 bases and the J gene lost 3 bases, with 7 bases spanning the gap. Germline V gene lookup returns CDR1 KGHSH and CDR2 LQKENI. The CDR3 consists of 13 residues. In DNA form, the CDR3 reads TGTGCCAGCTCACCAGGGCAGAAAGAGACCCAGTACTTC. Translated, it gives CASSPGQKETQYF. Full variable domain (remainder filled in from reference TRBV18 and TRBJ2-5): NAGVMQNPRHLVRRRGQEARLRCSPMKGHSHVYWYRQLPEEGLKFMVYLQKENIIDESGMPKERFSAEFPKEGPSILRIQQVVRGDSAAYFCASSPGQKETQYFGPGTRLLVL.

The rearrangement joins TRBV28 to TRBJ2-7; tentatively, D is TRBD1 (6 bases). The CDR3 is 14 amino acids. Germline V lookup: CDR1 MDHEN, CDR2 SYDVKM. Trimming cost V 3 bases and J 6 bases, with 15 bases left between them. The CDR3: CASSLFQGIGEQYF. CDR3 in DNA: TGTGCCAGCAGTTTGTTCCAGGGGATTGGCGAGCAGTACTTC.

The chain uses TRBV18 and TRBJ1-1; TRBD1 agrees at 9 bases. V lost 0 bases and J lost 3; bases outside the gene matches: 5. The CDR3 has 16 amino acids. Per the germline V gene, CDR1 is KGHSH and CDR2 is LQKENI. CDR3 region: CASSPPAQGAYTEAFF. CDR3 sequence (DNA): TGTGCCAGCTCACCACCGGCACAGGGGGCTTACACTGAAGCTTTCTTT.

Concerning this clone itself: At one end, the junction sequence differs from germline, possibly due to a read error. The V call is TRBV7-7, the J call TRBJ1-5; no clear D gene. Germline CDR1 SSHAT, CDR2 FNYEAQ (reference sequence). This CDR3 comprises 9 residues. CDR3 loop: CASTQVRHF. CDR3 in DNA: TGTGCTAGCACCCAGGTCCGGCATTTT.

The V gene is TRBV18, the J gene TRBJ1-5; 7 bases align to TRBD1. This CDR3 comprises 15 residues. V dropped 8 bases and J dropped 2; count of bases not matched to a gene: 9. Germline CDR1 KGHSH, CDR2 LQKENI. Here the CDR3 DNA reads TGTGCCAGCGCCCCTAGACAGGGTGGCAATCAGCCCCAGCATTTT. It translates to CASAPRQGGNQPQHF.

The chain combines TRBV7-9 with TRBJ2-7; 10 bases are shared with TRBD1. After removal of 4 bases from V and 0 bases from J, the junction contained 3 bases not matched to a gene. The germline V gene encodes CDR1 SEHNR and CDR2 FQNEAQ (reference sequence). CDR3 length: 15 amino acids. The CDR3 here is CASSWGQGTSYEQYF. CDR3 nucleotides: TGTGCCAGCAGCTGGGGACAGGGGACCTCCTACGAGCAGTACTTC.

This clone has only one observation. The rearrangement links TRBV28 to TRBJ2-1, with 8 bases identical to TRBD2. The CDR3 covers 15 residues. The V gene's germline CDR1 is MDHEN and CDR2 SYDVKM. Unmatched junction bases numbered 7, after V lost 7 bases and J lost 2 bases. CDR3 protein: CASKKAGVAYNEQFF. Here the CDR3 DNA reads TGTGCCAGCAAAAAAGCGGGAGTGGCCTACAATGAGCAGTTCTTC.

V gene TRBV6-6 combines with J gene TRBJ2-6; possibly TRBD2 for D (6 bases). Germline CDR1 is MNHNY and CDR2 is SVGAGI (reference sequence). This CDR3 is 15 amino acids long. V lost 6 bases, J lost 1 base, and 10 bases lay in between. As DNA, the CDR3 is TGTGCCAGCAGGTCGGAGGGGTCTGGGGCCAACGTCCTGACTTTC. This translates into CASRSEGSGANVLTF.

J is TRBJ1-3 and V is TRBV19; tentatively, D is TRBD1 (5 bases). The germline CDR1 and CDR2 sequences are LNHDA and SQIVND (reference sequence). CDR3 length: 15 residues. V lost 7 bases and J lost 0, with 13 bases in between. The CDR3 sequence is CASNQPQGSGNTIYF. In DNA, the CDR3 is TGTGCCAGTAATCAACCCCAGGGCTCTGGAAACACCATATATTTT.

The chain uses TRBV4-3 and TRBJ1-5; perhaps TRBD1 as D (6 bases). Germline CDR1 LGHNA, CDR2 YSLEER. V lost 4 bases, J lost 6 bases, and 16 bases lay in between. The length of the CDR3 is 15 residues. The CDR3 loop reads CASSPSTGIGQPQHF. The CDR3 nucleotides are TGCGCCAGCAGCCCGTCGACAGGAATCGGTCAGCCCCAGCATTTT.

This chain uses TRBV27 with TRBJ2-7, with TRBD1 matching over 7 bases. There are 12 residues in the CDR3. CDR1 and CDR2 from the germline V gene are MNHEY and SMNVEV (reference sequence). The V gene end was trimmed by 8 bases and the J gene end by 3 bases; junction bases not matched to a gene: 4. CDR3 DNA sequence: TGTGCCAGCCGGGACAGACTCTACGAGCAGTACTTC. Encoded protein: CASRDRLYEQYF.

The chain combines TRBV19 with TRBJ1-4, with 9 bases matching TRBD1. The V and J ends lost 4 bases and 7 bases, in that order; junction bases with no gene match: 7. Per the germline V gene, CDR1 is LNHDA and CDR2 is SQIVND (reference sequence). This CDR3 is built from 15 residues. The CDR3 DNA reads as TGTGCCAGTAGTACAACCGGGACAGGGCCTGAAAAACTGTTTTTT. Residues: CASSTTGTGPEKLFF.

The chain uses TRBV7-8 and TRBJ2-3; 7 nucleotides agree with TRBD1. Germline CDR1 and CDR2: SGHVS and FQNEAQ. The J segment lost 0 bases and the V segment lost 4 bases, leaving 4 bases of the junction unmatched. CDR3 size: 15 residues. CDR3 protein: CASSSNRGSTDTQYF. CDR3 DNA sequence: TGTGCCAGCAGCTCCAACAGGGGTAGCACAGATACGCAGTATTTT.

The chain links TRBV30 to TRBJ1-4, with D unresolved. The V gene lost 2 bases and the J gene lost 7 bases, with 14 bases spanning the gap. Per germline, CDR1 GTSNPN and CDR2 SVGIG (reference sequence). The CDR3 sequence is 14 residues long. DNA for the CDR3: TGTGCCTGGAGTTCTCTGGGAGGAGGTGAAAAACTGTTTTTT. It specifies CAWSSLGGGEKLFF.